A selection of T cell receptor beta chains follows, all from one sample in a study of blood T cells in healthy people across ages. TCRdb fed the 5' RACE reads into MiXCR, producing one record per CDR3 protein. This table has about 780,000 distinct CDR3 sequences, 35% to 50% appearing once. Sequencing input: blood. These receptors came from a man older than 75 in good health. Each CDR3 is given with its conserved first and last residue. The D gene is left open where the match is weak. Expanded clones get a size class; other rows say once, few or many, or leave the size out.

j_call	v_call	d_call	clone_size	cdr3_aa	cdr3_nt
TRBJ2-3	TRBV9	TRBD2	many	CASSAGLAGSTDTQYF	TGTGCCAGCAGCGCCGGACTAGCGGGGAGCACAGATACGCAGTATTTT
TRBJ2-5	TRBV12-3/TRBV12-4	TRBD2	NA	CASRLAGGPETQYF	TGTGCCAGCAGACTAGCGGGAGGGCCGGAGACCCAGTACTTC
TRBJ1-2	TRBV7-9	NA	NA	CASSLDPYGYTF	TGTGCCAGCAGCCTTGATCCTTATGGCTACACCTTC
TRBJ2-7	TRBV30	NA	NA	CAWSQRVGRGTYEQYF	TGTGCCTGGAGTCAACGGGTAGGTAGGGGAACCTACGAGCAGTACTTC
TRBJ2-3	TRBV7-2	NA	few	CASSFISGAGTDTQYF	TGTGCCAGCAGCTTTATTTCCGGGGCTGGCACAGATACGCAGTATTTT
TRBJ2-1	TRBV2	NA	NA	CASKNWANNEQFF	TGTGCCAGCAAAAACTGGGCCAACAATGAGCAGTTCTTC
TRBJ2-1	TRBV7-3	TRBD2	NA	CASSRTSGEWDEQFF	TGTGCCAGCAGCCGGACTAGCGGGGAGTGGGATGAGCAGTTCTTT
TRBJ2-4	TRBV29-1	NA	NA	CSVRPTGAKNIQYF	TGCAGCGTCCGACCCACGGGGGCCAAAAACATTCAGTACTTC
TRBJ2-5	TRBV10-3	TRBD2	few	CAISGAGGEETQYF	TGTGCCATCAGTGGAGCGGGAGGGGAAGAGACCCAGTACTTC
TRBJ2-7	TRBV20-1	TRBD1	NA	CSAPTGQREDSQYF	TGCAGTGCTCCGACGGGACAGAGAGAGGACAGTCAGTACTTC
TRBJ2-1	TRBV10-3	NA	NA	CAISERDGGGHEQFF	TGTGCCATCAGTGAGAGGGACGGCGGGGGCCATGAGCAGTTCTTC
TRBJ2-1	TRBV5-6	TRBD2	NA	CTSGLRRLAGGYEQFF	TGTACCAGCGGTCTAAGAAGACTAGCGGGAGGCTATGAGCAGTTCTTC
TRBJ1-1	TRBV18	NA	few	CASSPPTEGHTEAFF	TGTGCCAGCTCACCACCGACGGAGGGGCACACTGAAGCTTTCTTT
TRBJ2-1	TRBV28	NA	many	CASRPFGGVAEQFF	TGTGCCAGCAGGCCCTTTGGTGGAGTGGCTGAGCAGTTCTTC
TRBJ2-7	TRBV7-2	NA	few	CASRYREDYEQYF	TGTGCCAGCAGATACCGGGAAGACTACGAGCAGTACTTC
TRBJ2-1	TRBV12-3/TRBV12-4	TRBD2	many	CASSLRTSGSYNEQFF	TGCGCCAGCAGCCTACGGACTAGCGGGAGTTACAATGAGCAGTTCTTC
TRBJ2-5	TRBV12-3/TRBV12-4	NA	NA	CASSSALAPARETQYF	TGTGCCAGCAGTTCCGCTCTGGCCCCGGCACGAGAGACCCAGTACTTC
TRBJ1-2	TRBV18	TRBD1	NA	CASSLGDRAHGYTF	TGTGCCAGCTCACTCGGGGACAGGGCGCATGGCTACACCTTC